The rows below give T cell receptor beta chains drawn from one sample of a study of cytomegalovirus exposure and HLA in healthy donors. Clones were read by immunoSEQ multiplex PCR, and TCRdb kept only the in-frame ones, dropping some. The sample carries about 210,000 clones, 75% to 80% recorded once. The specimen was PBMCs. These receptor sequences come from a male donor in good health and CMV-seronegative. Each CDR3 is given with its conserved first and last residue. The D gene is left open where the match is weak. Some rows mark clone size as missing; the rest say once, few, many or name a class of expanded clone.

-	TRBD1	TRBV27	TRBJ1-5	TGTGCCAGCAGTTCCGGACAGGGCAAGAATCAGCCCCAGCATTTT	CASSSGQGKNQPQHF
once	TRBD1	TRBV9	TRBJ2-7	TGTGCCAGCAGCGTAGGTGCACAGGGGGCTTCTTACGAGCAGTACTTC	CASSVGAQGASYEQYF
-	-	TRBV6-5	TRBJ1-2	TGTGCCAGCAGTTACTCGGGAGATGGCTACACCTTC	CASSYSGDGYTF
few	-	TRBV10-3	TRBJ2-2	TGTGCCATCCCAGGGGTAGGAAACACCGGGGAGCTGTTTTTT	CAIPGVGNTGELFF
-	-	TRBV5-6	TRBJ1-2	TGTGCCAGCAGCTTGGATATGCGGGGCTACACCTTC	CASSLDMRGYTF
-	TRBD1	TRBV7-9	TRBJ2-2	TGTTCCGTCCCGACAGGGTACACCGGGGAGCTGTTTTTT	CSVPTGYTGELFF
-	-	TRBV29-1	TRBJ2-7	TGCAGCGTTGAAGATGGGGGCGGATACGAGCAGTACTTC	CSVEDGGGYEQYF
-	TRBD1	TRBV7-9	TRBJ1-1	TGTGCCAGCAGCTTAGGATTGGGACAGGGGAACACTGAAGCTTTCTTT	CASSLGLGQGNTEAFF
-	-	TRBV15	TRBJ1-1	TGTGCCACCAGCAGGGACAGTAGCTCCGCTTTCTTT	CATSRDSSSAFF
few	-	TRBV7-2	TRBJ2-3	TGTGCCAGCAGCTTACGAGCGGAGAGGGAAGATACGCAGTATTTT	CASSLRAEREDTQYF
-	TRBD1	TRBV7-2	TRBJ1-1	TGTGCCAGCAGCTTAGCGGGGCAGGGGGGAACTGAAGCTTTCTTT	CASSLAGQGGTEAFF
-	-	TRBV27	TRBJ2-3	TGTGCCAGCAGTCCCGCGGACTACCGCACAGATACGCAGTATTTT	CASSPADYRTDTQYF
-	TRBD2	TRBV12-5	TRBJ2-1	TGTGCTAGTGGTACCGGACTAGACGGTGAGCAGTTCTTC	CASGTGLDGEQFF
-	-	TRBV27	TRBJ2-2	TGTGCCAGCAGTTTTTATGGGGGCGGGAGCGGGGAGCTGTTTTTT	CASSFYGGGSGELFF
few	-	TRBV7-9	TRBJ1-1	TGTGCCAGCAGCCCGAACCGCGGGCAGGGGACAGCTTTCTTT	CASSPNRGQGTAFF
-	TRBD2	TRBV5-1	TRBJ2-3	TGCGCCAGCAGCCGACTAGCGACACGCACAGATACGCAGTATTTT	CASSRLATRTDTQYF